A single sample gave rise to the 14 T cell receptor beta chains below, sequenced in a study of cytomegalovirus exposure and HLA in healthy donors (dated by TCRdb to about 2017). The library was prepared using the immunoSEQ multiplex PCR assay. For the multiplex PCR, a mixture combining 60 forward primers for TCR Vbeta segments and 13 reverse primers for TCR Jbeta segments was used. TCRdb stores this immuneACCESS table with in-frame sequences only. Part of the clones is absent; in the studies checked, under half of the shortfall reflects unresolved V genes, and no reason is known for the rest. The sample contains around 110,000 clones, 79% of them found a single time. The top ten clonotypes cover approximately 3% of the sample. The sequencing sample was made of PBMCs. These receptor sequences come from a woman under 30 in good health and CMV-seropositive.

The genes are TRBV9 and TRBJ1-1; D ambiguous. Germline V lookup: CDR1 SGDLS, CDR2 YYNGEE. The CDR3 has 13 residues. V was cut by 3 bases and J by 0 bases, with 6 bases left in between. The CDR3 region has the DNA TGTGCCAGCAGCGACAGCCTGAACACTGAAGCTTTCTTT. Translating gives CASSDSLNTEAFF.

This chain links TRBV2 with TRBJ1-2; 8 bases match TRBD1. Unmatched junction bases numbered 3, after V lost 4 bases and J lost 2 bases. The CDR3 loop spans 14 amino acids. CDR1 and CDR2 from the germline V gene are SNHLY and FYNNEI. The chain's CDR3 is CASSGAGGNYGYTF. As DNA, the CDR3 is TGTGCCAGCAGTGGGGCAGGGGGCAACTATGGCTACACCTTC.

This rearrangement joins TRBV28 to TRBJ2-6; TRBD2 matches at 11 bases. Germline CDR1 and CDR2: MDHEN and SYDVKM. Trimming took 2 bases from V and 6 from J; bases not matched to a gene: 9. The CDR3 contains 18 residues. The chain's CDR3 is CASSLTLAGGGEANVLTF. CDR3 DNA: TGTGCCAGCAGTTTAACGCTAGCGGGAGGCGGTGAGGCCAACGTCCTGACTTTC.

The chain combines TRBV28 with TRBJ2-7, with 11 bases aligning to TRBD1. Germline V CDR1 and CDR2: MDHEN, SYDVKM. The J segment lost 3 bases and the V segment lost 7 bases, leaving 2 bases of the junction unmatched. The CDR3 contains 13 residues. This CDR3 reads CASKGTGGYEQYF. The CDR3 DNA reads as TGTGCCAGCAAGGGGACAGGGGGCTACGAGCAGTACTTC.

This sequence joins TRBV2 and TRBJ2-1, with D maybe TRBD1 (6 bases). Germline values: CDR1 SNHLY, CDR2 FYNNEI. Trimming shortened V by 6 bases and J by 8 bases, and 11 bases separated the two germline ends. The CDR3 loop spans 12 amino acids. DNA of the CDR3: TGTGCCAGCAGGGCAGGGGCCGATGAGCAGTTCTTC. Protein: CASRAGADEQFF.

This clone was seen only a few times. The genes are TRBV7-2 and TRBJ1-1; 8 bases are shared with TRBD1. The junction had 3 bases not matched to a gene; V was cut back by 5 bases and J by 1 base. Germline V lookup: CDR1 SGHTA, CDR2 FQGNSA. The CDR3 has 14 residues. CDR3 bases: TGTGCCAGCAGCCTAGGACAGGGGAACACTGAAGCTTTCTTT. Its protein product is CASSLGQGNTEAFF.

The rearrangement uses TRBV28 and TRBJ2-3; 8 nucleotides line up with TRBD2. The CDR3 runs 20 residues. With 6 bases clipped from V and 6 bases from J, the junction kept 26 bases outside the gene matches. CDR1 is MDHEN, CDR2 SYDVKM, per germline. The DNA for the CDR3 is TGTGCCAGCAGCTTTCTCACAGGAACGGGAGGGCTGGGGATCGGCGATACGCAGTATTTT. This encodes CASSFLTGTGGLGIGDTQYF. Looking up the rest from reference TRBV28 and TRBJ2-3 gives the full variable domain: DVKVTQSSRYLVKRTGEKVFLECVQDMDHENMFWYRQDPGLGLRLIYFSYDVKMKEKGDIPEGYSVSREKKERFSLILESASTNQTSMYLCASSFLTGTGGLGIGDTQYFGPGTRLTVL.

V usage is TRBV30 and J usage is TRBJ1-2, with D unresolved. The CDR3 spans 15 residues. Germline CDR1 reads GTSNPN; CDR2 reads SVGIG (reference sequence). Trimming shortened V by 4 bases and J by 4 bases, and 19 bases separated the two germline ends. CDR3 region: CAWTHAGTEGYGYTF. CDR3 sequence (DNA): TGTGCCTGGACCCATGCGGGCACCGAGGGCTATGGCTACACCTTC.

The V call is TRBV2, the J call TRBJ2-7; weak D call: TRBD1 (7 bases). The CDR3 runs to 17 residues. CDR1 SNHLY and CDR2 FYNNEI come from the germline V gene. V was cut by 5 bases and J by 1 base, with 21 bases left in between. CDR3 region: CASSLALTGVESYEQYF. DNA of the CDR3: TGTGCCAGCAGTCTAGCGCTCACAGGGGTGGAGTCCTACGAGCAGTACTTC.

The chain links TRBV5-4 to TRBJ2-7; D unclear. Trimming removed 4 bases from V and 3 bases from J, with 14 bases in between. CDR1 and CDR2 from the germline V gene are SGHNT and YYREEE (reference sequence). This CDR3 is built from 14 residues. CDR3 amino acids: CASSAWQGDYEQYF. The CDR3 coding sequence is TGTGCCAGCAGCGCGTGGCAAGGAGACTACGAGCAGTACTTC. Variable domain in full (rest from reference TRBV5-4 and TRBJ2-7): ETGVTQSPTHLIKTRGQQVTLRCSSQSGHNTVSWYQQALGQGPQFIFQYYREEENGRGNFPPRFSGLQFPNYSSELNVNALELDDSALYLCASSAWQGDYEQYFGPGTRLTVT.

This clone occurred a few times. This chain links TRBV6-4 with TRBJ2-7; 7 nucleotides line up with TRBD1. This CDR3 contains 14 residues. With 5 bases clipped from V and 3 bases from J, the junction kept 7 bases outside the gene matches. Germline V gene lookup returns CDR1 MRHNA and CDR2 SNTAGT. CDR3 loop: CASSLAGTVYEQYF. In DNA, the CDR3 is TGTGCCAGCAGTTTAGCCGGGACAGTCTACGAGCAGTACTTC.

The chain is built from TRBV28 and TRBJ2-7; maybe TRBD2 (7 bases). V gave up 7 bases and J gave up 3 bases, with 28 bases separating them. Germline assignment: CDR1 MDHEN and CDR2 SYDVKM. The CDR3 loop spans 18 amino acids. Here the CDR3 DNA reads TGTGCCAGCACTCTGTACGGAGGGGGGGGGCCGAATCTCTACGAGCAGTACTTC. Translation: CASTLYGGGGPNLYEQYF.

This clone came up a few times. This chain uses TRBV30 with TRBJ2-4; maybe TRBD2 (5 bases). CDR1 GTSNPN and CDR2 SVGIG come from the germline V gene (reference sequence). Trimming cost V 2 bases and J 5 bases, with 13 bases left between them. This CDR3 region has 14 residues. The CDR3 here is CAWSRGRDENIQYF. The DNA for the CDR3 is TGTGCCTGGAGTAGAGGGCGCGACGAAAACATTCAGTACTTC.

The table lists this clone with a few counts. CDR3 nucleotide sequence: TGTGCCAGCGAAGGGGAACTAGCGGTTGAGCAGTTCTTC. Its translation: CASEGELAVEQFF. This chain joins TRBV2 and TRBJ2-1; TRBD2 matches 8 bases. CDR3 length: 13 residues. Germline lookup yields CDR1 SNHLY and CDR2 FYNNEI. V trimming: 8 bases; J trimming: 9 bases; junction bases outside the gene matches: 9.